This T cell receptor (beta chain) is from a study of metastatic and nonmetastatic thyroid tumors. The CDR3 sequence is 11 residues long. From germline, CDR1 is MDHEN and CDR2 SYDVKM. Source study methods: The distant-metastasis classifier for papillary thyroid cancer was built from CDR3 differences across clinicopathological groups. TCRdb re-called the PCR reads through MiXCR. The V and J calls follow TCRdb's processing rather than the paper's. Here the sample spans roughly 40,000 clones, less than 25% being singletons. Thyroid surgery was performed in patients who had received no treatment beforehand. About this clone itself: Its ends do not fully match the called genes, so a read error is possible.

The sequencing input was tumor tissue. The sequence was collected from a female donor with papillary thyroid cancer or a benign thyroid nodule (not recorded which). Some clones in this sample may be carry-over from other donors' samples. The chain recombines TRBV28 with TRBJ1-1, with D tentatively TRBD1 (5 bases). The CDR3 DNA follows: TGTGCCAGCAGTTTTTGGGACGATGTAATCTTT. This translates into CASSFWDDVIF.